What follows is one T cell receptor beta chain and its context. Some clones are missing from TCRdb's copy, which holds only in-frame ones; the method was immunoSEQ multiplex PCR. Among just over 55,000 clones listed, about 94% were seen once. V was cut by 3 bases and J by 3 bases, with 9 bases left in between. The CDR3 runs 13 residues. Germline assignment: CDR1 SEHNR and CDR2 FQNEAQ (reference sequence). The sample comes from a study of technical replicates of blood from several donors. Sample: PBMCs. This receptor was identified in a human donor in good health. Some clones in this sample may be carry-over from other donors' samples. The J gene is TRBJ2-7, the V gene TRBV7-9, with D possibly matching TRBD1 (5 bases). CDR3 residues: CASSLGPVYEQYF. CDR3 nucleotides: TGTGCCAGCAGCTTGGGGCCAGTCTACGAGCAGTACTTC. Combining the CDR3 with reference TRBV7-9 and TRBJ2-7 gives the whole variable domain DTGVSQNPRHKITKRGQNVTFRCDPISEHNRLYWYRQTLGQGPEFLTYFQNEAQLEKSRLLSDRFSAERPKGSFSTLEIQRTEQGDSAMYLCASSLGPVYEQYFGPGTRLTVT.